This T cell receptor beta chain appears in the sequencing data of a study of blood T cell repertoires in COVID-19. In the study's own analysis: Reference gene primers were amplified, and this amplification served to estimate nucleated cell counts. This table comes from immunoSEQ multiplex PCR, and its TCRdb copy is limited to in-frame clones, with some not included. The V and J calls and clone size come from that table; D and trimming were worked out from the DNA. This table holds 100,000 to 150,000 clones, about 70% found once. V was pared by 4 bases and J by 2 bases, with 9 bases between. The CDR3 has 13 amino acids. Germline-derived CDR1 and CDR2 are MGHRA and YSYEKL. This clone was recorded a few times.

Sequencing was performed on peripheral blood. V usage is TRBV4-1 and J usage is TRBJ2-7; tentatively, D is TRBD1 (5 bases). The receptor's source is a woman aged 70-85 years with acute or convalescent COVID-19. The CDR3 coding sequence is TGCGCCAGCAGCCCCAGGGTAGCCTACGAGCAGTACTTC. Translating it yields CASSPRVAYEQYF.